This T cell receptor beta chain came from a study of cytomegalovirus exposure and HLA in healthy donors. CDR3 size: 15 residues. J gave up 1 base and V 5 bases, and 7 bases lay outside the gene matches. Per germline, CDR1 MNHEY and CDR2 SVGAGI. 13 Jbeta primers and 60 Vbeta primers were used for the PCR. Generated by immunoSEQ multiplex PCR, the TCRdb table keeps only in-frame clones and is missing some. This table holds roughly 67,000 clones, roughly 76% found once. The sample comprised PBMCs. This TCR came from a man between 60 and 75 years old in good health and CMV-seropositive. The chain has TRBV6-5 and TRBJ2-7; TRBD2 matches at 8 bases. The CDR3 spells CASSGGLAASYEQYF. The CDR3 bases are TGTGCCAGCAGTGGAGGACTAGCTGCTTCCTACGAGCAGTACTTC.